This T cell receptor beta chain is from a study of breast tumors, draining lymph nodes, adjacent tissues. Study conclusions and caveats: Tumor TCR diversity was below lymph nodes but above nontumor tissue. Luminal-like breast cancer showed significantly greater tumor-nontumor repertoire similarity than basal-like breast cancer did. That most tumor T cells come from lymph nodes remained unproven.

The lymph nodes were axillary draining lymph nodes from breast cancer patients. MiXCR was run by TCRdb on the multiplex PCR reads, yielding one entry per CDR3 protein. The repertoire holds about 270,000 distinct CDR3 sequences, with 30% as singletons. Many counts were recorded for this clonotype. Its matching antigen is unknown. Specimen: axillary lymph node tissue. This sequence was found in a female donor with breast cancer. Some clones in this sample may be carry-over from other donors' samples.

The CDR3 loop reads CASSHDRQGYNSPLHF. The CDR3 bases are TGTGCCAGCAGCCATGACCGACAGGGTTATAATTCACCCCTCCACTTT. This chain connects TRBV4-2 to TRBJ1-6, with TRBD1 matching over 7 bases. The CDR3 loop spans 16 amino acids. V was pared by 3 bases and J by 4 bases, with 6 bases of the junction left unmatched. CDR1 is LGHNA, CDR2 YNFKEQ, per germline.